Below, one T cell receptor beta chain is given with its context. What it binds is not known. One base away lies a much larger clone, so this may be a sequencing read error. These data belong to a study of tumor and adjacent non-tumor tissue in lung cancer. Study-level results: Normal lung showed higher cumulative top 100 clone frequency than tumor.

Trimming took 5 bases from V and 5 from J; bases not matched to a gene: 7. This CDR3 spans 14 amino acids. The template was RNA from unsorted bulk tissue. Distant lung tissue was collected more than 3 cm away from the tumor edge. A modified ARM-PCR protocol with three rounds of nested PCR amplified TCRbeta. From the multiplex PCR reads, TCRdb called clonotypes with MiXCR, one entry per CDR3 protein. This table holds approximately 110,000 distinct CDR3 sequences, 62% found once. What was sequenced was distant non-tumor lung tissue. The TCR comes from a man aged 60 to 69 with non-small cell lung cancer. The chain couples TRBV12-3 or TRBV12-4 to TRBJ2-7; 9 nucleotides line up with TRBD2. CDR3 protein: CASSARTSVDEQYF. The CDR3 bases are TGTGCCAGCAGTGCCCGGACTAGCGTCGACGAGCAGTACTTC.